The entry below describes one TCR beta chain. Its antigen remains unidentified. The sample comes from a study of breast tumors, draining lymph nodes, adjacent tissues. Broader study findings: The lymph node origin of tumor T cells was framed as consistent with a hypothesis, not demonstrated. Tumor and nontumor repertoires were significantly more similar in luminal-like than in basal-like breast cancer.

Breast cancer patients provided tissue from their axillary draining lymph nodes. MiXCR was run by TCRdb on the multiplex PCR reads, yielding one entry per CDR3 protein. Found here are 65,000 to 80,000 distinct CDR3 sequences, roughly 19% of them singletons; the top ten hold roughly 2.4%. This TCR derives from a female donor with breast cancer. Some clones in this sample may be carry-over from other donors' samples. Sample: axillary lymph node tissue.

The CDR3 bases are TGTGCCAGCAGCTCGGGACCGCCGAACACTGAAGCTTTCTTT. Translation gives CASSSGPPNTEAFF. The V and J genes are TRBV11-3 and TRBJ1-1; D is perhaps TRBD1 (5 bases). This CDR3 is 14 amino acids long. The ends were cut back, 4 bases at V and 1 base at J, with 10 bases in the middle. Germline-derived CDR1 and CDR2 are SGHNT and YENEEA.